Each of the 27 T cell receptor beta chains below was sequenced from the same sample in a study of shared clonotypes between healthy human individuals. Clones were read by immunoSEQ multiplex PCR, and TCRdb kept only the in-frame ones, dropping some. The sample includes under 2,500,000 clones, roughly 95% of them seen just once. Sample: naive CD4+ T cells sorted from blood. Subset noted: CD45RA+ positively selected. All receptors come from a young man in good health.

The chain carries TRBV9 and TRBJ2-7; D is possibly TRBD2 (6 bases). The germline CDR1 and CDR2 sequences are SGDLS and YYNGEE. Trimming shortened V by 10 bases and J by 2 bases, and 19 bases separated the two germline ends. This CDR3 has 14 amino acids. CDR3: CAGGAQRRAYEQYF. DNA of the CDR3: TGTGCCGGAGGGGCCCAGCGTAGGGCCTACGAGCAGTACTTC.

The rearrangement uses TRBV10-3 and TRBJ1-6; D is unclear. The CDR3 runs 13 residues. V was trimmed by 5 bases and J by 14 bases, leaving 16 bases between them. The germline CDR1 and CDR2 sequences are ENHRY and SYGVKD. CDR3 nucleotide sequence: TGTGCCATCAGTATTGACGGACTGGAGGCCCTCCACTTT. It yields the protein CAISIDGLEALHF.

This clone showed up just once. CDR3 region: CASREGVSYNSPLHF. CDR3 nucleotides: TGTGCCAGCAGGGAGGGGGTTTCTTATAATTCACCCCTCCACTTT. The V and J genes are TRBV2 and TRBJ1-6; maybe TRBD1 (6 bases). This CDR3 has 15 residues. Germline lookup yields CDR1 SNHLY and CDR2 FYNNEI. With 6 bases removed from V and 4 bases from J, the gap between germline ends came to 13 bases.

This sequence joins TRBV5-4 and TRBJ2-5, with TRBD2 identical over 16 bases. The CDR3 contains 20 residues. Germline assignment: CDR1 SGHNT and CDR2 YYREEE (reference sequence). V lost 5 bases and J lost 5; bases outside the gene matches: 18. The CDR3 DNA sequence: TGTGCCAGCAGGCGCGAACCCCCCGGGACTAGCGGGGGGGCCCGTGAGACCCAGTACTTC. It yields the protein CASRREPPGTSGGARETQYF.

The chain employs TRBV19 and TRBJ1-2; 7 nucleotides agree with TRBD1. This CDR3 region has 13 residues. V lost 1 base to trimming and J lost 7 bases; unmatched junction nucleotides: 3. Germline V gene lookup returns CDR1 LNHDA and CDR2 SQIVND (reference sequence). CDR3 sequence (DNA): TGTGCCAGTAGTATAGCACAGGGGTTTGGCTACACCTTC. Translated: CASSIAQGFGYTF.

The V call is TRBV7-9, the J call TRBJ1-1; D is unclear. Trimming took off 4 bases at V and 1 base at J, with 16 bases between the two ends. The length of the CDR3 is 16 residues. Germline assignment: CDR1 SEHNR and CDR2 FQNEAQ (reference sequence). This CDR3 is CASSWWGNDENTEAFF. The CDR3 DNA follows: TGTGCCAGCAGCTGGTGGGGAAATGATGAGAACACTGAAGCTTTCTTT.

The chain employs TRBV7-9 and TRBJ2-2; possibly TRBD2 for D (6 bases). Germline loops: CDR1 SEHNR, CDR2 FQNEAQ (reference sequence). V dropped 5 bases and J dropped 5 bases, with 9 bases sitting between them. CDR3 length: 13 residues. CDR3 in DNA: TGTGCCAGCAGCACGGGGGTAACCGGGGAGCTGTTTTTT. Translation gives CASSTGVTGELFF. Full variable domain (rest looked up from reference TRBV7-9 and TRBJ2-2): DTGVSQNPRHKITKRGQNVTFRCDPISEHNRLYWYRQTLGQGPEFLTYFQNEAQLEKSRLLSDRFSAERPKGSFSTLEIQRTEQGDSAMYLCASSTGVTGELFFGEGSRLTVL.

The chain is built from TRBV19 and TRBJ1-4, with 7 positions matching TRBD1. The CDR3 covers 14 residues. Germline V gene data show CDR1 as LNHDA and CDR2 as SQIVND (reference sequence). V lost 7 bases and J lost 3; bases outside the gene matches: 5. CDR3 nucleotides: TGTGCCAGTACCCGGACAGGATCTAATGAAAAACTGTTTTTT. This gives the protein CASTRTGSNEKLFF.

The chain carries TRBV9 and TRBJ1-3; 9 nucleotides match TRBD1. The V segment lost 4 bases and the J segment 0 bases; nucleotides outside the gene matches: 5. Germline V gene sequence: CDR1 SGDLS, CDR2 YYNGEE. The CDR3 length is 16 residues. This CDR3 is CASSPRDRDSGNTIYF. CDR3 coding DNA: TGTGCCAGCAGCCCCCGGGACAGGGACTCTGGAAACACCATATATTTT.

The chain couples TRBV7-3 to TRBJ2-3; TRBD2 aligns across 9 bases. The CDR3 length is 15 residues. CDR1 is SGHTA, CDR2 FQGTGA, per germline. V dropped 5 bases and J dropped 2; count of bases not matched to a gene: 5. Here the CDR3 reads CASSPGTSTTDTQYF. The CDR3 DNA reads TGTGCCAGCAGCCCGGGGACTAGCACCACAGATACGCAGTATTTT. The complete variable domain, with remaining parts taken from reference TRBV7-3 and TRBJ2-3, reads GAGVSQTPSNKVTEKGKYVELRCDPISGHTALYWYRQSLGQGPEFLIYFQGTGAADDSGLPNDRFFAVRPEGSVSTLKIQRTERGDSAVYLCASSPGTSTTDTQYFGPGTRLTVL.

This clone came up once. The same CDR3 also results from other DNA sequences found in this sample. The J gene is TRBJ2-7, the V gene TRBV5-1; D is possibly TRBD1 (5 bases). V lost 4 bases and J lost 3, with 8 bases in between. Germline values: CDR1 SGHRS, CDR2 YFSETQ. CDR3 length equals 12 residues. The CDR3 DNA reads as TGCGCCAGCAGCGTAGACAGCTACGAGCAGTACTTC. This sequence encodes CASSVDSYEQYF.

The chain recombines TRBV5-4 with TRBJ2-7; no definite D call. This CDR3 spans 16 amino acids. The germline V and J ends were trimmed by 0 bases and 2 bases, with 15 bases remaining between them. Germline loops: CDR1 SGHNT, CDR2 YYREEE (reference sequence). The CDR3 sequence: CASSLEMGSGAYEQYF. The CDR3 DNA sequence: TGTGCCAGCAGCTTGGAAATGGGATCTGGGGCCTACGAGCAGTACTTC.

The rearrangement uses TRBV7-9 and TRBJ2-1; D remains unclear. This CDR3 has 13 amino acids. CDR1 and CDR2 (germline): SEHNR, FQNEAQ (reference sequence). Trimming left V 0 bases short and J 7 bases short, with 7 bases between. The CDR3 bases are TGTGCCAGCAGCTTAGCGCGGTCAAATGAGCAGTTCTTC. Translation: CASSLARSNEQFF.

The chain employs TRBV27 and TRBJ2-3; D not certain. CDR3 size: 12 residues. Germline-derived CDR1 and CDR2 are MNHEY and SMNVEV (reference sequence). The ends were cut back, 5 bases at V and 4 bases at J, with 7 bases in the middle. This CDR3 is CASSLSPDTQYF. CDR3 DNA sequence: TGTGCCAGCAGTCTCTCCCCAGATACGCAGTATTTT.

This chain uses TRBV6-1 with TRBJ1-2; D unclear. CDR1 MNHNS and CDR2 SASEGT come from the germline V gene. V was shortened by 4 bases and J by 7 bases, with 7 bases between the two germline ends. This CDR3 region has 11 residues. The CDR3 coding sequence is TGTGCCAGCAGTGGCCGTGGTGGCTACACCTTC. Amino acids: CASSGRGGYTF.

The genes are TRBV5-1 and TRBJ2-3; tentatively, D is TRBD2 (7 bases). With 1 base removed from V and 8 bases from J, the gap between germline ends came to 17 bases. The V gene's germline CDR1 is SGHRS and CDR2 YFSETQ. The CDR3 runs 15 residues. In DNA, the CDR3 is TGCGCCAGCAGCTTGTCGGGGGGCCCACAGGGTACGCAGTATTTT. It encodes CASSLSGGPQGTQYF.

On this clone itself: The same CDR3 is also encoded by other DNA sequences in this sample. The chain recombines TRBV7-9 with TRBJ2-1; the match to TRBD2 covers 10 bases. V was clipped by 1 base and J by 0 bases; unmatched bases: 6. In germline, CDR1 is SEHNR, CDR2 FQNEAQ (reference sequence). The length of the CDR3 is 18 residues. The DNA of the CDR3 is TGTGCCAGCAGCTTAGGTGGGTTAGCGGGGGGCTCCTACAATGAGCAGTTCTTC. It specifies CASSLGGLAGGSYNEQFF.

This chain links TRBV19 with TRBJ2-7; 10 bases line up with TRBD1. Trimming cost V 2 bases and J 5 bases; bases outside gene matches: 6. Germline assignment: CDR1 LNHDA and CDR2 SQIVND (reference sequence). CDR3 length equals 15 residues. The CDR3 coding sequence is TGTGCCAGTAGTATATATGGACAGGGGGTAGACGAGCAGTACTTC. The encoded protein is CASSIYGQGVDEQYF.

The chain carries TRBV5-1 and TRBJ1-2; 8 bases are shared with TRBD1. With V trimmed by 6 bases and J by 3 bases, 16 bases remained unmatched. The CDR3 is made up of 17 amino acids. Germline V lookup: CDR1 SGHRS, CDR2 YFSETQ. CDR3 sequence: CASTRSGQAGPDYGYTF. Here the CDR3 DNA reads TGCGCCAGCACCCGGTCGGGACAGGCCGGCCCGGACTATGGCTACACCTTC.

The chain has TRBV7-2 and TRBJ2-1; D is unresolved. CDR1 and CDR2 from the germline V gene are SGHTA and FQGNSA. The CDR3 is 11 residues long. V lost 8 bases to trimming and J lost 9 bases, with 11 bases between them. CDR3 bases: TGTGCCAGCGCCCAAAGGACTGAGCAGTTCTTC. This translates into CASAQRTEQFF.

This chain connects TRBV25-1 to TRBJ1-1; D ambiguous. Trimming took 5 bases from V and 4 from J, leaving 17 bases between them. The CDR3 has 15 residues. Germline V lookup: CDR1 MGHDK, CDR2 SYGVNS. The CDR3 bases are TGTGCCAGCAGTCCCCTCCTAGGCGAGTCCACTGAAGCTTTCTTT. Its translation: CASSPLLGESTEAFF.

The V call is TRBV27, the J call TRBJ1-4; the match to TRBD1 covers 9 bases. Germline trimming cut 7 bases from V and 8 bases from J; bases unmatched to any gene: 11. CDR1 is MNHEY and CDR2 is SMNVEV in the germline V gene (reference sequence). The CDR3 contains 15 residues. CDR3 protein: CASKQQGASGEKLFF. Written as DNA, the CDR3 is TGTGCCAGCAAACAACAGGGGGCCTCGGGAGAAAAACTGTTTTTT.

This chain joins TRBV11-2 and TRBJ2-7; no reliable D call. V was shortened by 1 base and J by 3 bases, with 10 bases between the two germline ends. Germline loops: CDR1 SGHAT, CDR2 FQNNGV. The CDR3 totals 14 residues. The CDR3 DNA is TGTGCCAGCAGCTTAGGTATGGCTTACTACGAGCAGTACTTC. Residues: CASSLGMAYYEQYF.

The chain is built from TRBV14 and TRBJ1-1, with 7 bases identical to TRBD1. CDR1 is SGHDN and CDR2 is FVKESK in the germline V gene. The CDR3 loop spans 16 amino acids. Trimming took 0 bases from V and 0 from J; bases not matched to a gene: 4. The CDR3, as DNA: TGTGCCAGCAGCCAAGATTTAGGACAGGTGAACACTGAAGCTTTCTTT. Translating gives CASSQDLGQVNTEAFF.

The rearrangement links TRBV6-6 to TRBJ1-2; TRBD1 might be the D (6 bases). The V end was cut by 8 bases, the J end by 1 base, with 11 bases between. The CDR3 covers 13 residues. CDR1 and CDR2 from the germline V gene are MNHNY and SVGAGI (reference sequence). CDR3 region: CASSGQINYGYTF. The CDR3 nucleotides read TGTGCCAGCTCCGGACAGATTAACTATGGCTACACCTTC.

Note on this clone: The sample contains more than one DNA sequence encoding this CDR3. The J gene is TRBJ2-1, the V gene TRBV5-1; the D gene is possibly TRBD1 (5 bases). V lost 0 bases and J 0 bases, leaving 7 bases between the germline ends. The germline V gene encodes CDR1 SGHRS and CDR2 YFSETQ. The CDR3 contains 15 residues. The DNA for the CDR3 is TGCGCCAGCAGCTTGGACAGGAGCTCCTACAATGAGCAGTTCTTC. It yields the protein CASSLDRSSYNEQFF.

The chain employs TRBV11-2 and TRBJ1-1; no firm D call. The ends were cut back, 5 bases at V and 10 bases at J, with 11 bases in the middle. Per the germline V gene, CDR1 is SGHAT and CDR2 is FQNNGV. The CDR3 has 11 residues. The CDR3 nucleotides are TGTGCCAGCAGCCCCCGCCGGGCAGCTTTCTTT. As protein: CASSPRRAAFF.